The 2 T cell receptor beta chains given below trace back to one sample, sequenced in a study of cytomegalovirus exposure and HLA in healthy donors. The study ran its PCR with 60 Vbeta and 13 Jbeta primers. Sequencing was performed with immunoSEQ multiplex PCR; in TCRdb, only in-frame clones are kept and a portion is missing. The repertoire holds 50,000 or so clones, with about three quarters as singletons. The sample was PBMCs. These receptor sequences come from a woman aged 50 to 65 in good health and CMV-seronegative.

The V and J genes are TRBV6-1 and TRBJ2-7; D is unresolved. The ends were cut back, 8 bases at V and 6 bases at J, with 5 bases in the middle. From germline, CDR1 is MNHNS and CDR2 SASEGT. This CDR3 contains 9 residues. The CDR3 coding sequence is TGTGCCAGCGGCGGCGAGCAGTACTTC. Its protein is CASGGEQYF.

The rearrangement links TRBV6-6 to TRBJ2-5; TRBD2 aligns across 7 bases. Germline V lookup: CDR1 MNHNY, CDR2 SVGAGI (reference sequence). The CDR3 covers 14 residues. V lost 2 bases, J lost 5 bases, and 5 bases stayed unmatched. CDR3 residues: CASSYGGVWETQYF. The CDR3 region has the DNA TGTGCCAGCAGTTACGGGGGGGTTTGGGAGACCCAGTACTTC.